This T cell receptor beta chain was sequenced during a study of blood T cells in healthy people across ages. A J-beta primer mix and a sample-barcoded 5' primer were used in a second PCR of about 7 to 12 cycles. TCRdb called the 5' RACE reads again in MiXCR, with one record for every CDR3 protein. The data show 600,000 to 1,000,000 distinct CDR3 sequences, just under 25% seen once. Per germline, CDR1 SGHTA and CDR2 FQGNSA. The V end was cut by 3 bases, the J end by 2 bases, with 11 bases between. The CDR3 is made up of 15 amino acids. The sample was also linked to a second study, of T cells of mothers and their children.

The J gene is TRBJ1-5, the V gene TRBV7-2; D is undetermined. Material for sequencing was blood. The sequence was obtained from a boy under 18 in good health. In nucleotides, the CDR3 is TGTGCCAGCAGCTTGGGATCGTTGGGCAATCAGCCCCAGCATTTT. Amino acid sequence: CASSLGSLGNQPQHF.